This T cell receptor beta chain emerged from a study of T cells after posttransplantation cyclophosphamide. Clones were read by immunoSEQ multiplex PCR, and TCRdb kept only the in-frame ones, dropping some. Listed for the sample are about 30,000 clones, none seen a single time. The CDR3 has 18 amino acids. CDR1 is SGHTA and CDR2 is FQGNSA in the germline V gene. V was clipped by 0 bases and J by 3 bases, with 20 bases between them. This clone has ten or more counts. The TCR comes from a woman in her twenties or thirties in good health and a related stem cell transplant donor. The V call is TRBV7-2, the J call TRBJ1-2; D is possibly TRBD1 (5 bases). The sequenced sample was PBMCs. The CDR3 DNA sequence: TGTGCCAGCAGCTTAGCGAGTTCGACAGATCAATTGGACTATGGCTACACCTTC. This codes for CASSLASSTDQLDYGYTF.